This T cell receptor beta chain derives from a study of human T cells and chemical hapten exposure. Between the trimmed V and J ends, which lost 0 bases and 0 bases, there was a span of 14 bases. CDR3 length: 16 residues. CDR1 and CDR2 from the germline V gene are DFQATT and SNEGSKA (reference sequence). From the RACE reads, TCRdb called clonotypes with MiXCR, one entry per CDR3 protein. The sample has tens of thousands of distinct CDR3 sequences, more than 9% seen once; the top ten hold 8.5% to 10%. This clonotype was picked up many times. Time point in this sample: pre-sensitization, week 0. Stated treatment: therapeutic diphenylcyclopropenone sensitization with weekly scalp DPC. Total RNA extraction was carried out from unfractionated whole blood.

The sequences come from whole blood, collected in connection with sensitization to the hapten diphenylcyclopropenone (DPC). This clonotype originated in a young woman with alopecia areata. Some clones in this sample may be carry-over from other donors' samples. This chain joins TRBV20-1 and TRBJ1-1; D may be TRBD1 (6 bases). The DNA for the CDR3 is TGCAGTGCTAGAGATCAGGTGACAGGCCTGAACACTGAAGCTTTCTTT. Its protein is CSARDQVTGLNTEAFF.